The 6 T cell receptor beta chains below were found in one sample sequenced in a study of cytomegalovirus exposure and HLA in healthy donors. In the PCR, 60 Vbeta and 13 Jbeta primers were used. Data came from immunoSEQ multiplex PCR; TCRdb stores just in-frame clones and leaves some out. Of some 99,000 clones listed, less than 80% were seen once; the top ten hold over 7%. Sequencing was carried out using PBMCs. All receptors derive from a woman aged 45-60 years in good health and CMV-seropositive.

The genes are TRBV5-1 and TRBJ2-3, with 15 positions matching TRBD2. This CDR3 has 20 residues. Losses at the gene ends were 2 bases for V and 1 base for J; bases not matched to a gene: 11. Germline CDR1 is SGHRS and CDR2 is YFSETQ. CDR3: CASSFPRGLAGGRGTDTQYF. The CDR3 coding sequence is TGCGCCAGCAGCTTCCCCCGAGGACTAGCGGGAGGGAGGGGCACAGATACGCAGTATTTT. Full variable domain (remainder filled in from reference TRBV5-1 and TRBJ2-3): KAGVTQTPRYLIKTRGQQVTLSCSPISGHRSVSWYQQTPGQGLQFLFEYFSETQRNKGNFPGRFSGRQFSNSRSEMNVSTLELGDSALYLCASSFPRGLAGGRGTDTQYFGPGTRLTVL.

The chain links TRBV7-9 to TRBJ2-7, with 9 bases aligning to TRBD1. With V trimmed by 3 bases and J by 3 bases, 6 bases remained unmatched. CDR3 length: 15 residues. CDR1 is SEHNR, CDR2 FQNEAQ, per germline (reference sequence). The chain's CDR3 is CASSLGQGLVYEQYF. CDR3 DNA: TGTGCCAGCAGCTTGGGACAGGGTTTAGTCTACGAGCAGTACTTC.

J is TRBJ2-2 and V is TRBV19; 12 positions match TRBD1. Germline-derived CDR1 and CDR2 are LNHDA and SQIVND (reference sequence). V was pared by 4 bases and J by 9 bases, with 9 bases of the junction left unmatched. The CDR3 length is 16 residues. This CDR3 is CASSTGTGGAVRELFF. CDR3 in DNA: TGTGCCAGTAGTACCGGGACAGGGGGCGCAGTGCGGGAGCTGTTTTTT.

The chain is built from TRBV2 and TRBJ2-7, with D tentatively TRBD1 (5 bases). The CDR3 is 12 residues long. Germline values: CDR1 SNHLY, CDR2 FYNNEI. With 7 bases removed from V and 4 bases from J, the gap between germline ends came to 11 bases. CDR3 region: CASTGQGYEQYF. In nucleotides, the CDR3 is TGTGCCAGCACCGGGCAGGGTTACGAGCAGTACTTC.

The count of this clone is one. The chain has TRBV15 and TRBJ2-5; 8 nucleotides match TRBD2. This CDR3 contains 16 residues. With V trimmed by 3 bases and J by 2 bases, 8 bases remained unmatched. From germline, CDR1 is LNHNV and CDR2 YYDKDF (reference sequence). CDR3 loop: CATSSFNSGEQETQYF. CDR3 nucleotides: TGTGCCACCAGCAGTTTTAATAGCGGGGAACAAGAGACCCAGTACTTC.

CDR3 in amino acids: CASSLAGTYEQYF. The CDR3 DNA sequence: TGTGCCAGCAGCTTAGCGGGGACTTACGAGCAGTACTTC. The gene calls are TRBV7-9 and TRBJ2-7; D is possibly TRBD2 (6 bases). This CDR3 is built from 13 residues. Trimming cost V 0 bases and J 4 bases, with 7 bases left between them. From germline, CDR1 is SEHNR and CDR2 FQNEAQ (reference sequence).